The rows below give T cell receptor beta chains drawn from one sample of a study of early T cells in non-severe SARS-CoV-2 infection. A single record per CDR3 protein comes from TCRdb applying MiXCR to the 5' RACE reads. The data hold tens of thousands of distinct CDR3 sequences, with less than 9.5% observed a single time. The sequenced material came from whole blood. These receptors all come from an adult who was a healthcare worker with PCR-confirmed SARS-CoV-2 infection or an uninfected control (not recorded which). Each CDR3 is given with its conserved first and last residue. A D gene is named only where the DNA matches it firmly. Expanded clones get a size class; other rows say once, few or many, or leave the size out.

>TRBJ2-2|NA|NA|TRBV6-5
CASRWEESGELFF
TGTGCCAGCAGATGGGAGGAGTCCGGGGAGCTGTTTTTT
>TRBJ2-5|NA|few|TRBV13
CASSPNPGAQETQYF
TGTGCCAGCAGCCCCAACCCAGGAGCCCAAGAGACCCAGTACTTC
>TRBJ1-1|NA|few|TRBV12-3/TRBV12-4
CASSLAHRDRAFF
TGTGCCAGCAGTTTAGCGCATCGGGATCGGGCTTTCTTT
>TRBJ1-1|NA|many|TRBV5-5
CASSLTSGLAEAFF
TGTGCCAGCAGCCTCACATCAGGGTTAGCTGAAGCTTTCTTT
>TRBJ1-2|NA|NA|TRBV5-4
CASSLSRWGAYGYTF
TGTGCCAGCAGCTTAAGCCGATGGGGGGCCTATGGCTACACCTTC
>TRBJ2-1|NA|few|TRBV2
CASRSGLLRDEQFF
TGTGCCAGCAGGTCGGGACTCCTAAGGGATGAGCAGTTCTTC
>TRBJ1-6|NA|NA|TRBV11-2
CASSLINSPLHF
TGTGCCAGCAGCCTCATTAATTCACCCCTCCACTTT
>TRBJ1-1|TRBD1|many|TRBV5-8
CASRRNRGGGNTEAFF
TGTGCCAGCAGACGGAACAGGGGCGGTGGAAACACTGAAGCTTTCTTT
>TRBJ2-5|TRBD2|many|TRBV7-6
CASSLIAGGQETQYF
TGTGCCAGCAGCCTTATAGCGGGGGGACAAGAGACCCAGTACTTC
>TRBJ1-1|NA|few|TRBV28
CASSLRGGQFEAFF
TGTGCCAGCAGTTTACGGGGAGGGCAGTTTGAAGCTTTCTTT
>TRBJ2-7|NA|many|TRBV5-1
CASSLGADIYEQYF
TGCGCCAGCAGCTTGGGGGCAGACATCTACGAGCAGTACTTC
>TRBJ1-1|TRBD1|NA|TRBV9
CASSTRQGALTEAFF
TGTGCCAGCAGCACCCGACAGGGGGCGCTCACTGAAGCTTTCTTT
>TRBJ2-2|NA|few|TRBV6-5
CASIPGSGTGELFF
TGTGCCAGCATACCCGGAAGCGGCACCGGGGAGCTGTTTTTT
>TRBJ2-6|NA|NA|TRBV5-1
CASSLGGPGANVLTF
TGCGCCAGCAGCTTGGGAGGGCCCGGGGCCAACGTCCTGACTTTC
>TRBJ2-1|NA|NA|TRBV20-1
CSARDRALSQFF
TGCAGTGCTAGAGATAGGGCCCTCTCCCAGTTCTTC
>TRBJ1-1|NA|few|TRBV28
CASSFGARAGRMNTEAFF
TGTGCCAGCAGTTTCGGAGCCCGGGCAGGGAGAATGAACACTGAAGCTTTCTTT
>TRBJ1-1|NA|many|TRBV11-2
CASSFRKVNTEAFF
TGTGCCAGCAGCTTTCGGAAAGTGAACACTGAAGCTTTCTTT
>TRBJ1-2|NA|many|TRBV2
CASSDKGRGYGYTF
TGTGCCAGCAGTGACAAGGGGCGCGGCTATGGCTACACCTTC
>TRBJ2-7|NA|once|TRBV4-2
CASSHKDDAYEQYF
TGTGCCAGCAGCCATAAGGACGACGCCTACGAGCAGTACTTC
>TRBJ2-7|NA|many|TRBV20-1
CNARQGGGSYEQYF
TGCAATGCTCGACAGGGAGGAGGATCCTACGAGCAGTACTTC
>TRBJ2-1|TRBD2|few|TRBV2
CASSGGSEQFF
TGTGCCAGCAGTGGCGGGAGTGAGCAGTTCTTC
>TRBJ2-1|NA|few|TRBV28
CASSLTGQFDEQFF
TGTGCCAGCAGCCTCACTGGACAGTTCGATGAGCAGTTCTTC
>TRBJ2-1|TRBD2|many|TRBV14
CASSQEISAGGQFF
TGTGCCAGCAGCCAAGAAATTTCAGCGGGAGGGCAGTTCTTC
>TRBJ1-3|NA|few|TRBV5-1
CASSLGPGASGNTIYF
TGCGCCAGCAGCTTGGGGCCAGGAGCCTCTGGAAACACCATATATTTT
>TRBJ1-2|NA|NA|TRBV5-4
CASSWQGRNYGYTF
TGTGCCAGCAGCTGGCAGGGGCGCAACTATGGCTACACCTTC
>TRBJ2-2|TRBD1|few|TRBV7-2
CASSFRGQGNTGELFF
TGTGCCAGCAGCTTCCGGGGACAGGGGAACACCGGGGAGCTGTTTTTT
>TRBJ2-2|TRBD1|many|TRBV19
CASIATGGVAGELFF
TGTGCCAGTATTGCGACAGGGGGGGTCGCCGGGGAGCTGTTTTTT
>TRBJ1-1|NA|many|TRBV14
CASSQDTNTEAFF
TGTGCCAGCAGCCAAGACACGAACACTGAAGCTTTCTTT
>TRBJ2-7|TRBD1|NA|TRBV5-1
CASSPDDRGPYEQYF
TGCGCCAGCAGCCCGGATGATAGGGGGCCCTACGAGCAGTACTTC
>TRBJ2-1|NA|many|TRBV7-2
CASSPLRKNEQFF
TGTGCCAGCAGCCCCCTCAGGAAGAATGAGCAGTTCTTC
>TRBJ2-3|TRBD2|NA|TRBV10-3
CAISDVAGTDTQYF
TGTGCCATCAGTGACGTAGCGGGAACAGATACGCAGTATTTT
>TRBJ2-3|TRBD2|many|TRBV11-2
CASSPGDYTDTQYF
TGTGCCAGCAGCCCCGGGGACTACACAGATACGCAGTATTTT
>TRBJ2-2|TRBD2|few|TRBV9
CASSVGASGRYLGTGELFF
TGTGCCAGCAGCGTAGGGGCTAGCGGGAGGTATTTGGGCACCGGGGAGCTGTTTTTT
>TRBJ2-1|TRBD1|NA|TRBV2
CASRVREGAHGEQFF
TGTGCCAGCAGGGTCCGAGAGGGGGCACACGGTGAGCAGTTCTTC
>TRBJ2-1|NA|NA|TRBV4-1
CASSQVASDYNEQFF
TGCGCCAGCAGCCAAGTTGCTAGCGACTACAATGAGCAGTTCTTC
>TRBJ1-2|NA|few|TRBV29-1
CSAPDPYYGYTF
TGCAGCGCCCCCGACCCTTACTATGGCTACACCTTC
>TRBJ2-7|NA|many|TRBV28
CASSLSASYLYEQYF
TGTGCCAGCAGTTTATCGGCTAGCTACCTCTACGAGCAGTACTTC
>TRBJ2-7|NA|few|TRBV15
CATSSGARAYEQYF
TGTGCCACCAGCAGCGGGGCCCGAGCCTACGAGCAGTACTTC
>TRBJ2-1|TRBD2|many|TRBV3-1
CASSQPPLAGLYNEQFF
TGTGCCAGCAGCCAACCTCCACTAGCGGGGTTGTACAATGAGCAGTTCTTC
>TRBJ2-5|TRBD1|few|TRBV27
CASNERQGPQETQYF
TGTGCCAGCAATGAAAGACAGGGCCCCCAAGAGACCCAGTACTTC
>TRBJ2-7|NA|few|TRBV29-1
CSVETASSYEQYF
TGCAGCGTTGAAACAGCCAGCTCCTACGAGCAGTACTTC
>TRBJ1-1|NA|few|TRBV28
CASSHGGWDTEAFF
TGTGCCAGCAGTCACGGGGGGTGGGACACTGAAGCTTTCTTT
>TRBJ2-1|TRBD2|many|TRBV5-1
CASSTTSGVYNEQFF
TGCGCCAGCAGCACGACTAGCGGGGTATACAATGAGCAGTTCTTC